This record looks at one TCR beta chain sequence and its context. Its antigen is currently not known. Base qualities are missing; no much larger clone stands one base away. These data come from a study of blood T cell repertoires in COVID-19 (dated by TCRdb to 2018 to 2021). Regarding the complete study: Samples covering the acute and convalescent phases of COVID-19 were provided by collaborators in the United States, Italy and Spain. A de-identified subject ID, COVID-19 status, age in years and sex were almost always included in the sample metadata. Subjects who had been exposed to COVID-19, were actively infected with it, or had recovered from it provided the deeply sampled blood TCRbeta repertoires that made up the dataset. Where available, HLA class I and class II types were taken from metadata supplied by the sample provider and were not determined by assay-based typing. The prospective study material was composed of cDNA or gDNA derived from T cells, B-cell-depleted T cells, or PBMCs. A freely available public database, intended as a resource for researchers studying the immune response to SARS-CoV-2, is where the repertoires were released. The samples were drawn from two sources: the first 160 participants of the ongoing ImmuneRACE study, and fewer than 1,500 subjects contributed by 6 global collaborators.

The immunoSEQ Assay, a bias-controlled multiplex PCR, was used to amplify TCRbeta CDR3 regions from genomic DNA. On the study's bioinformatics: The number of nucleated cells in each sample was estimated from the amplification of reference gene primers within the assay. Sequence reads were collapsed and filtered to measure the absolute abundance of every unique TCRbeta CDR3 rearrangement. Productive Simpson clonality was computed per sample as the square root of Simpson's diversity index over productive rearrangements. TCRdb's version of the immuneACCESS table is confined to in-frame rearrangements and falls short of the full clone set. An unresolved V gene accounts for under half of the shortfall where checked; the remainder is of unknown origin. The DNA was the basis for D and trimming; V, J and clone size are from that table. In all, the sample holds approximately 230,000 clones, and 65% to 90% of those were seen once. The top ten clonotypes cover 1.5% to 2% of the sample.

Summary of the overall study and its limitations: The amount of clinical and demographic metadata varied by source and participant and was provided uncurated.

V and J are truncated by 7 bases and 0 bases respectively, leaving an intervening sequence of 12 bases. The CDR3 contains 14 residues, cysteine and phenylalanine counted. Only the CDR3 DNA stays, 42 bases, in frame from base 1. The germline V gene (reference sequence) gives CDR1 as LGHDT and CDR2 as YNNKEL. In the prospective study, participants were roughly 18 to 100 years old, resided in about two dozen geographic areas of the United States, and were enrolled through a virtual design. Cohort assignment in the prospective study relied on participant-reported clinical history from a screening survey and a study questionnaire. ImmuneRACE Cohort 3 recovered participants were defined by two consecutive negative NP/OP PCR tests, healthcare professional clearance, or symptom resolution. In the prospective study, mobile phlebotomists collected whole blood, serum and a nasopharyngeal or oropharyngeal swab from each participant. Additional blood draws and questionnaires over an approximately two-month period could optionally be provided by prospective study participants. Before DNA extraction, blood samples from the prospective study were shipped at room temperature or frozen.

The sequencing sample was made of PBMCs or T cells enriched from blood (not recorded which). The chain is made from TRBV3-1 (or the pseudogene TRBV3-2) and TRBJ1-1; the D gene remains uncertain. This receptor was obtained from a man aged 35 to 55 who had recovered from COVID-19. The bases read TGTGCCAGCACCCAGCGTGAGATGAACACTGAAGCTTTCTTT. Its amino acids are CASTQREMNTEAFF.